This T cell receptor (beta chain) derives from a study of identical twins. The CDR3 runs 14 residues. V was pared by 0 bases and J by 6 bases, with 9 bases between. Germline lookup yields CDR1 ENHRY and CDR2 SYGVKD. Study observations and caveats: In beta out-of-frame sequences, the excess sharing between twins was weaker. Compared with unrelated sharing, twin-shared out-of-frame alpha sequences had more low-probability sequences. Conclusions rested on cross-sectional statistics rather than following the same donors.

Template switching added a universal primer site; cDNA carried unique molecular identifiers. TCRdb re-called the 5' RACE reads through MiXCR, storing one row per CDR3 protein. The repertoire consists of hundreds of thousands of distinct CDR3 sequences, with under 9% occurring once and the leading ten covering more than 2%. This clonotype was counted many times. Its cognate antigen is unknown. Another study also made use of these data, one on yellow fever vaccine responses in identical twins.

The sequencing input was memory (CD45RO+) T cells sorted from blood. The chain employs TRBV10-3 and TRBJ2-1; D is unresolved. This TCR came from a woman between 18 and 30 years old in good health. The CDR3 region is CAISESIPVNEQFF. DNA for the CDR3: TGTGCCATCAGTGAGTCGATCCCGGTCAATGAGCAGTTCTTC.